The 28 T cell receptor beta chains given below trace back to one sample, sequenced in a study of tumor-infiltrating lymphocytes in primary liver carcinoma. From unsorted bulk tissue weighing roughly 18-31 mg, DNA and RNA were co-extracted. The authors made TCR beta cDNA from roughly 480 ng total RNA with a constant-region primer. Nested multiplex PCR, run for three rounds with slightly modified ARM-PCR, yielded TCR beta libraries. For approximately 11 cycles apiece, the opening two PCR rounds ran with TRBV1-TRBV30 forward primers and a C-beta reverse primer. TCRdb reprocessed the multiplex PCR reads via MiXCR and lists one record per CDR3 protein. The sample lists around 32,000 distinct CDR3 sequences; roughly four fifths were seen once. Material for sequencing was liver tumor tissue from sampling region 5. Noted subset: tumor region T5, tumor centre. The receptors originated from a man in his forties with primary liver carcinoma and hepatitis B virus infection.

As to this clonotype: The junction departs from the called germline gene at one end, perhaps through a read error. The chain carries TRBV11-2 and TRBJ2-5; 8 bases agree with TRBD2. Germline loops: CDR1 SGHAT, CDR2 FQNNGV. The CDR3 is 16 amino acids. The CDR3 DNA reads as TGTACCAGCAACCGAACTCCTGGCGGGGGGAATGAGACCCAGTACTTC. Protein sequence: CTSNRTPGGGNETQYF.

A word on this clonotype: The junction departs from germline at one end; a sequencing error may be responsible. J is TRBJ1-4 and V is TRBV4-1, with D tentatively TRBD1 (5 bases). The length of the CDR3 is 16 residues. Per germline, CDR1 MGHRA and CDR2 YSYEKL. The CDR3 reads CARSQAKGTANEKLFF. In nucleotides, the CDR3 is TGCGCCAGGAGCCAAGCGAAGGGGACGGCTAATGAGAAACTGTTTTTT.

Concerning this clonotype: The junction departs from the called germline gene at one end, perhaps through a read error. The chain has TRBV5-5 and TRBJ2-1; 8 bases match TRBD1. This CDR3 has 15 amino acids. Looked up from germline, CDR1 is SGHKS and CDR2 is YYEKEE (reference sequence). The CDR3 loop reads CASRPGQGSYYEKFF. For the CDR3, the DNA is TGTGCCAGCCGCCCTGGACAGGGTTCCTACTATGAGAAGTTCTTC.

The sample holds many counts of this clonotype. V usage is TRBV7-9 and J usage is TRBJ2-3; 8 nucleotides agree with TRBD2. CDR1 SEHNR and CDR2 FQNEAQ come from the germline V gene (reference sequence). This CDR3 region has 17 residues. Trimming cost V 6 bases and J 3 bases; bases outside gene matches: 14. The DNA of the CDR3 is TGTGCCAGCAGTAAGCCGCTAGCGGGTGGTAGTACAGATACGCAGTATTTT. Translating gives CASSKPLAGGSTDTQYF.

J is TRBJ1-1 and V is TRBV7-3; D is possibly TRBD1 (5 bases). Trimming shortened V by 1 base and J by 11 bases, and 17 bases separated the two germline ends. This CDR3 contains 14 residues. The V gene's germline CDR1 is SGHTA and CDR2 FQGTGA. The DNA of the CDR3 is TGTGCCAGCAGCTTAAGGAGACCGATTGGGGGGGCTTTCTTT. Its translation is CASSLRRPIGGAFF.

Notes on this clonotype: The junction departs from germline at one end; a sequencing error may be responsible. This rearrangement joins TRBV11-3 to TRBJ2-2, with TRBD1 matching 7 bases. The CDR3 runs 15 residues. Per germline, CDR1 SGHNT and CDR2 YENEEA. CDR3 in DNA: TGTGCCAGGTGGCGTCTTAAGCCCATCACAGGGGATCTGTTTTTT. Translation: CARWRLKPITGDLFF.

To note about this clonotype: A much more abundant neighbour one base away suggests this may be a read error. The chain has TRBV7-8 and TRBJ2-7, with D perhaps assigned TRBD1 or TRBD2 (5 bases each). This CDR3 contains 16 residues. The V gene's germline CDR1 is SGHVS and CDR2 FQNEAQ. Here the CDR3 reads CASSAPRGLALYDQYF. DNA of the CDR3: TGTGCCAGCAGCGCCCCCCGGGGCCTCGCCCTCTACGACCAGTACTTC.

As to this clonotype: A read error may be the cause here, since a much bigger clone is one base away. V usage is TRBV28 and J usage is TRBJ1-6; 9 bases align to TRBD1. The CDR3 sequence is 16 residues long. CDR1 and CDR2 (germline): MDHEN, SYDVKM. V trimming: 7 bases; J trimming: 8 bases; junction bases outside the gene matches: 12. The CDR3 loop is CASMTYHRGPDSPLHF. CDR3 in DNA: TGTGCCAGCATGACGTATCACAGGGGGCCTGATTCACCCCTCCACTTT.

This clonotype was picked up one time. One end of the junction varies from germline; a read error may be responsible. The CDR3 DNA sequence: TGCGCCAGCGGCCAACCGGGACTAGCGGGAGGGCCACAGGGCACAGATACGCAGTATTTT. Its translation: CASGQPGLAGGPQGTDTQYF. The chain is built from TRBV4-1 and TRBJ2-3; 16 bases are shared with TRBD2. The CDR3 is 20 residues long. CDR1 and CDR2 (germline): MGHRA, YSYEKL.

This clonotype occurred once. The gene calls are TRBV20-1 and TRBJ1-2; no reliable D call. In germline, CDR1 is DFQATT, CDR2 SNEGSKA (reference sequence). This CDR3 comprises 11 residues. V lost 3 bases to trimming and J lost 7 bases, with 9 bases between them. CDR3 amino acids: CSASQSFGYTF. The DNA of the CDR3 is TGCAGTGCTAGCCAGAGTTTTGGCTACACCTTC.

This clonotype has just one count. This chain connects TRBV6-2 or TRBV6-3 to TRBJ2-1, with no clear D. This CDR3 comprises 15 residues. Germline V gene lookup returns CDR1 MNHEY and CDR2 SVGEGT. CDR3 bases: TGTGTCAACAGTTCCCCCCCTTTACGGTACAATGAGCAGTTCTTC. Amino acids: CVNSSPPLRYNEQFF.

The V gene is TRBV7-9, the J gene TRBJ2-1, with D unclear. This CDR3 is built from 14 residues. Germline assignment: CDR1 SEHNR and CDR2 FQNEAQ (reference sequence). V was shortened by 5 bases and J by 5 bases, with 13 bases between the two germline ends. The CDR3 region has the DNA TGTGCCAGCAGCGCGAGACAAGACCACAATGAGCAGTTCTTC. Residues: CASSARQDHNEQFF.

The chain couples TRBV11-2 to TRBJ2-1; 8 nucleotides agree with TRBD2. In germline, CDR1 is SGHAT, CDR2 FQNNGV. The CDR3 consists of 15 residues. V shed 6 bases, J shed 9 bases, and the junction held 13 bases outside the gene matches. The CDR3 sequence is CASSPPGLVGIEQFF. The CDR3 DNA is TGTGCCAGCAGTCCTCCGGGACTAGTAGGCATTGAGCAGTTCTTC.

Notes on this clonotype: A much larger clone sits a single nucleotide away, making a read error possible. Since no conserved phenylalanine or tryptophan closes the CDR3, a read error is the likely cause. V gene TRBV11-2 combines with J gene TRBJ2-1, with a possible D match to TRBD2 (6 bases). CDR1 is SGHAT and CDR2 is FQNNGV in the germline V gene. V gave up 0 bases and J gave up 8 bases, with 11 bases separating them. This CDR3 contains 14 residues. In nucleotides, the CDR3 is TGTGCCAGCAGCTTAGAATTCGGGGGACATGAGCAGTTCTCC. Encoded protein: CASSLEFGGHEQFS.

This CDR3 reads CASSEFSYNYQPQHF. As DNA, the CDR3 is TGTGCCAGCAGTGAATTCTCCTATAACTATCAGCCCCAGCATTTT. The rearrangement links TRBV6-1 to TRBJ1-5; D unresolved. This CDR3 has 15 amino acids. Per germline, CDR1 MNHNS and CDR2 SASEGT. Trimming removed 2 bases from V and 5 bases from J, with 13 bases in between.

J is TRBJ2-7 and V is TRBV10-2, with 7 bases matching TRBD1. Germline loops: CDR1 WSHSY, CDR2 SAAADI. The CDR3 spans 12 residues. V was clipped by 11 bases and J by 6 bases; unmatched bases: 10. The CDR3 nucleotides are TGCGCCGGCCTGTCAGCAGGGGGCGAGCAGTACTTC. Amino acid sequence: CAGLSAGGEQYF.

As for this clonotype: This is likely a read error, given that the CDR3 carries no conserved phenylalanine or tryptophan at its end. The DNA is omitted, as the CDR3 cannot be located on it reliably, and the CDR3 follows TCRdb's listing. V is TRBV13 and J is TRBJ2-7; TRBD1, as called in the table, went unchecked against the DNA. Ends included, the CDR3 has 13 residues. Germline V gives CDR1 PRHDT, CDR2 FYEKMQ (reference sequence). The CDR3 here is CASSLNRGNEQCS.

A remark on this clonotype: At one end the junction does not follow the germline gene, possibly because of a read error. This chain connects TRBV11-2 to TRBJ2-7, with a tentative D call TRBD2 (6 bases). Per germline, CDR1 SGHAT and CDR2 FQNNGV. The CDR3 loop spans 15 amino acids. CDR3 DNA sequence: TGTGCTAGCAGCTTAGAGTCCGGGATCTCTAGCGATCAGTACTTC. Protein: CASSLESGISSDQYF. Full variable domain (missing parts from reference TRBV11-2 and TRBJ2-7): EAGVAQSPRYKIIEKRQSVAFWCNPISGHATLYWYQQILGQGPKLLIQFQNNGVVDDSQLPKDRFSAERLKGVDSTLKIQPAKLEDSAVYLCASSLESGISSDQYFGPGTRLTVT.

Comments on this clonotype: One junction end disagrees with the germline gene, perhaps due to a read error. The chain has TRBV4-1 and TRBJ2-7; 10 bases match TRBD1. Germline V gene lookup returns CDR1 MGHRA and CDR2 YSYEKL. This CDR3 region has 14 residues. CDR3 nucleotide sequence: TGCGCCAGCAACCAAGGGGACAGGGGAGGCGAGCAATACTTC. Its protein is CASNQGDRGGEQYF.

A note on this clonotype: One junction end does not reproduce the germline sequence, and a read error may be involved. V and J are TRBV6-5 and TRBJ2-7; D may be TRBD1 (5 bases). Germline values: CDR1 MNHEY, CDR2 SVGAGI. This CDR3 spans 14 amino acids. CDR3 bases: TGTGCCAGTAGTTTCAGGGTATCCCTCTACGAGCAGTACTTC. It yields the protein CASSFRVSLYEQYF.

As to this clonotype: A much larger clone differs from this one at a single base, so this may be a read error. The chain joins TRBV28 to TRBJ2-7; 14 bases line up with TRBD2. This CDR3 comprises 20 residues. Per germline, CDR1 MDHEN and CDR2 SYDVKM. The CDR3 reads CVSSQRVPGLAGGHSYEQYF. CDR3 DNA: TGTGTCAGCAGCCAGCGAGTACCAGGACTAGCGGGAGGACACTCCTACGAGCAGTACTTC.

The chain uses TRBV7-2 and TRBJ2-2; no clear D. This CDR3 contains 14 residues. V lost 7 bases and J lost 2, with 11 bases in between. Germline CDR1 and CDR2: SGHTA and FQGNSA. CDR3 DNA sequence: TGTGCCAGCACCCCGAAAACCAACACCGGGGAGCTGTTTTTT. This gives the protein CASTPKTNTGELFF.

This clonotype was counted a single time. One end of the junction fails to match germline, which may point to a read error. The V call is TRBV6-2 or TRBV6-3, the J call TRBJ1-1, with D hard to call. Looked up from germline, CDR1 is MNHEY and CDR2 is SVGEGT. The CDR3 is 13 residues long. The CDR3 sequence: CASSYSTGTEAVF. The DNA for the CDR3 is TGTGCCAGCAGTTACTCTACGGGAACTGAGGCTGTCTTT.

As to this clonotype: At one of its ends the junction is not consistent with the germline gene, which may arise from a read error. This sequence joins TRBV4-3 and TRBJ2-3; no definite D call. Germline values: CDR1 LGHNA, CDR2 YSLEER. This CDR3 has 12 residues. The chain's CDR3 is CASSHETVTQYF. The CDR3 DNA is TGCGCCAGTAGCCATGAGACCGTTACACAGTATTTT.

About this clonotype: The junction differs from germline at one of its ends, possibly a read error. In DNA form, the CDR3 reads TGTGGCAGCAGCGCCCAGGGGCACTCTGGAAACACCATATATTTT. Translating gives CGSSAQGHSGNTIYF. The rearrangement uses TRBV9 and TRBJ1-3; tentatively, D is TRBD1 (6 bases). In germline, CDR1 is SGDLS, CDR2 YYNGEE. The CDR3 sequence is 15 residues long.

Notes on this clonotype: Relative to the germline gene, one junction end is altered; a read error may explain this. The chain combines TRBV4-2 with TRBJ2-5, with D hard to call. The germline V gene encodes CDR1 LGHNA and CDR2 YNFKEQ. This CDR3 is built from 13 residues. CDR3 sequence reads: CASSQGIQETQCF. The CDR3 coding sequence is TGTGCCAGCAGCCAGGGGATCCAAGAGACTCAGTGCTTC.

This chain joins TRBV7-2 and TRBJ2-7, with no clear D. Germline V CDR1 and CDR2: SGHTA, FQGNSA. The CDR3 runs to 14 residues. V was cut by 1 base and J by 3 bases, with 10 bases left in between. The DNA for the CDR3 is TGTGCCAGCAGCTTAGGCAGACTGAACTACGAGCAGTACTTC. Encoded protein: CASSLGRLNYEQYF. The full variable domain, rest sourced from reference TRBV7-2 and TRBJ2-7, is GAGVSQSPSNKVTEKGKDVELRCDPISGHTALYWYRQSLGQGLEFLIYFQGNSAPDKSGLPSDRFSAERTGGSVSTLTIQRTQQEDSAVYLCASSLGRLNYEQYFGPGTRLTVT.

As regards this clonotype: Because the CDR3 is missing its conserved closing phenylalanine or tryptophan, this is likely a read error. The DNA is left out, because the CDR3 cannot be placed on it with certainty; the CDR3 is given as TCRdb lists it. CDR3 protein: CASSTGTSDTDTQNL. This chain uses TRBV11-2 with TRBJ2-3; the D segment call TRBD2 is taken from the table without a DNA check. Germline CDR1 and CDR2: SGHAT and FQNNGV. The CDR3 has 15 amino acids, counting both end residues.